Listed below are T cell receptor beta chains from one sample, sequenced in a study of blood T cells in healthy people across ages. TCRdb reanalysed the 5' RACE reads using MiXCR and keeps one entry per CDR3 protein. The sample records hundreds of thousands of distinct CDR3 sequences, about 62% being singletons. The sequenced sample was blood. The receptors were sampled from a man aged 30 to 45 in good health. Each CDR3 is given with its conserved first and last residue. A D gene is named only where the DNA matches it firmly. Clone size, where shown, is once, few, many, or a class for clones that have expanded.

v_call	j_call	d_call	clone_size	cdr3_aa	cdr3_nt
TRBV7-2	TRBJ2-7	-	-	CASSSTQSNYEQYF	TGTGCCAGCAGCTCCACGCAGTCTAACTACGAGCAGTACTTC
TRBV3-1	TRBJ2-1	-	once	CASSYGNLNNEQFF	TGTGCCAGCAGCTACGGGAACCTAAACAATGAGCAGTTCTTC
TRBV24-1	TRBJ1-2	TRBD1	-	CATSDPQGPICCGYTF	TGTGCCACCAGTGACCCACAGGGGCCCATTTGTTGTGGCTACACCTTC
TRBV2	TRBJ2-7	-	-	CASSDWTDTYEQYF	TGTGCCAGCAGTGATTGGACTGATACTTACGAGCAGTACTTC
TRBV20-1	TRBJ2-6	-	-	CSATVRAGANVLTF	TGCAGTGCTACTGTCAGGGCAGGGGCCAACGTCCTGACTTTC
TRBV20-1	TRBJ2-1	TRBD2	once	CSASGGVAGPNGQFF	TGCAGTGCTAGTGGTGGGGTAGCGGGACCTAATGGGCAGTTCTTC
TRBV29-1	TRBJ2-3	TRBD1	-	CSAARTGITYTQYF	TGCAGCGCCGCCCGGACAGGGATTACATATACGCAGTATTTT
TRBV3-1	TRBJ2-7	-	few	CASSGKYEQYF	TGTGCCAGCAGCGGCAAATACGAGCAGTACTTC
TRBV15	TRBJ2-1	TRBD2	-	CATSTGLAGGAGGNEQFF	TGTGCCACCAGCACGGGACTAGCGGGAGGTGCGGGGGGCAATGAGCAGTTCTTC
TRBV10-3	TRBJ2-7	-	once	CAISEPGRSGVMVYEQYF	TGTGCCATCAGTGAGCCTGGGAGAAGTGGCGTCATGGTCTACGAGCAGTACTTC
TRBV20-1	TRBJ2-7	-	-	CSGRDQEETTYEQYF	TGCAGTGGTAGAGATCAGGAGGAAACGACTTACGAGCAGTACTTC
TRBV2	TRBJ2-7	-	-	CASSEVGGGGYEQYF	TGTGCCAGCAGTGAAGTCGGGGGCGGCGGCTACGAGCAGTACTTC
TRBV3-1	TRBJ2-2	-	-	CASSLLQGQNTGELFF	TGTGCCAGCAGCCTCTTGCAGGGACAGAACACCGGGGAGCTGTTTTTT
TRBV12-3/TRBV12-4	TRBJ2-5	TRBD2	-	CASSAGLGQETQYF	TGTGCCAGCAGTGCCGGACTAGGGCAAGAGACCCAGTACTTC
TRBV7-2	TRBJ2-5	TRBD2	-	CASSSDSGTTVREQYF	TGTGCCAGCAGCTCGGATAGCGGGACGACGGTGAGAGAGCAGTACTTC
TRBV29-1	TRBJ2-7	-	-	CSVMDRSYEQYF	TGCAGCGTAATGGACAGATCCTACGAGCAGTACTTC
TRBV10-3	TRBJ2-5	-	-	CACRTLAGETQYF	TGTGCCTGCCGGACACTTGCTGGGGAGACCCAGTACTTC
TRBV12-3/TRBV12-4	TRBJ1-4	-	few	CASSFVLRRGPTNEKLFF	TGTGCCAGCAGTTTTGTCCTCCGCCGAGGGCCAACTAATGAAAAACTGTTTTTT
TRBV21-1	TRBJ1-2	-	few	CASSTKERTGLVGYTF	TGTGCCAGCAGCACAAAAGAACGGACAGGTTTGGTAGGCTACACCTTC
TRBV3-1	TRBJ2-5	-	-	CASSRRQAGGLETQYF	TGTGCCAGCAGCCGCCGACAGGCAGGGGGGCTCGAGACCCAGTACTTC
TRBV6-6	TRBJ2-7	TRBD2	few	CASGSGPYEQYF	TGTGCCAGCGGTAGCGGGCCGTACGAGCAGTACTTC